This TCR beta chain was captured by sequencing in a study of response to subunit inactivated influenza vaccine. Notes on the study in general: Each seasonal influenza vaccination, the authors suggested, recruits few new T cells.

CDR1 MNHNS and CDR2 SASEGT come from the germline V gene. The junction had 15 bases not matched to a gene; V was cut back by 7 bases and J by 4 bases. This CDR3 spans 17 amino acids. Via MiXCR, TCRdb re-called the RT-PCR reads, giving one row per CDR3 protein. This table holds more than 450,000 distinct CDR3 sequences, 10% to 15% found once. In the case of this clonotype: Its antigen is still unknown.

The clonotype originates from a man in his fifties or sixties who received an inactivated influenza vaccine. Sequenced here: PBMCs from blood, sampled on the day of vaccination. This chain uses TRBV6-1 with TRBJ2-7; TRBD1 aligns across 11 bases. This chain's CDR3 is CASMGTNRTGGVYEQYF. The CDR3 DNA reads TGTGCCAGCATGGGGACGAACAGGACAGGGGGCGTGTACGAGCAGTACTTC.